A selection of T cell receptor beta chains follows, all from one sample in a study of shared clonotypes between healthy human individuals. Measured with immunoSEQ multiplex PCR; TCRdb has only the in-frame clones, and not every one. The table includes around 1.9 million clones, under 95% detected once. Specimen: naive CD8+ T cells from PBMCs. Receptors were obtained from a man aged 18-30 years in good health. Some clones in this sample may be carry-over from other donors' samples. Each CDR3 is given with its conserved first and last residue. The D gene is left open where the match is weak. A clone size is listed for some rows: how often the clone was seen (once, few, many), or a class if it is expanded.

size,J,D,V,CDR3,DNA
-,TRBJ1-2,-,TRBV29-1,CSVEYRPLDGYTF,TGCAGCGTTGAATACCGGCCTTTGGATGGCTACACCTTC
few,TRBJ1-2,TRBD1,TRBV27,CASSETGDGNGYTF,TGTGCCAGCAGTGAAACAGGGGATGGGAACGGCTACACCTTC
few,TRBJ2-7,-,TRBV7-8,CASSPPSYEQYF,TGTGCCAGCAGCCCGCCTTCCTACGAGCAGTACTTC
-,TRBJ2-7,-,TRBV27,CASTYGGLSREQYF,TGTGCCAGCACCTACGGTGGCTTATCGCGCGAGCAGTACTTC
-,TRBJ2-1,-,TRBV10-2,CASSEDITSYNEQFF,TGCGCCAGCAGTGAAGACATCACCTCCTACAATGAGCAGTTCTTC
-,TRBJ2-7,TRBD2,TRBV27,CASSQLGLAGVEQYF,TGTGCCAGCAGTCAACTAGGGCTAGCGGGAGTCGAGCAGTACTTC
once,TRBJ1-2,TRBD1,TRBV6-1,CASSGDRGKYGYTF,TGTGCCAGCAGCGGGGACAGGGGGAAATATGGCTACACCTTC
-,TRBJ2-1,-,TRBV6-5,CASIGYLGNEQFF,TGTGCCAGCATCGGCTACCTGGGGAATGAGCAGTTCTTC
once,TRBJ2-7,-,TRBV28,CASSLYRKVGEQYF,TGTGCCAGCAGTTTATACAGGAAAGTGGGTGAGCAGTACTTC
-,TRBJ2-2,TRBD2,TRBV5-1,CASSMNREDHTGELFF,TGCGCCAGCAGCATGAACCGGGAGGACCACACCGGGGAGCTGTTTTTT